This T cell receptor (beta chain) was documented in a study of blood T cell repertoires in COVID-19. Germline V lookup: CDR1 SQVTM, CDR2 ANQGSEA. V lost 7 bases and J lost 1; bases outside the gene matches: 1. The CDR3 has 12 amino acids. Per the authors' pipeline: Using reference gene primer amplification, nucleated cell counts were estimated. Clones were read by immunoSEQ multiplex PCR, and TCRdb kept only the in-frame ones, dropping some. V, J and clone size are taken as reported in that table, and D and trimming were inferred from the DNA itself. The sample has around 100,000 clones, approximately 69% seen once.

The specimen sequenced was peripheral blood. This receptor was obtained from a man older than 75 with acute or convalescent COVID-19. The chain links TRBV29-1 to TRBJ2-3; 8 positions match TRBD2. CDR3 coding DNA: TGCAGCGCGACTAGCGGCACAGATACGCAGTATTTT. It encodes CSATSGTDTQYF.